What follows are 20 T cell receptor beta chains derived from one specimen sequenced in a study of cytomegalovirus exposure and HLA in healthy donors. Clones were read by immunoSEQ multiplex PCR, and TCRdb kept only the in-frame ones, dropping some. The sample has 100,000 to 150,000 clones, roughly nine tenths seen once. Sample: PBMCs. Receptors were obtained from a woman aged 18-29 years in good health and CMV-seronegative.

This clone is a singleton in its sample. The chain joins TRBV19 to TRBJ2-1; 9 bases agree with TRBD2. Trimming at V came to 6 bases and at J to 5 bases, leaving 5 bases not matched to a gene. Per germline, CDR1 LNHDA and CDR2 SQIVND (reference sequence). The CDR3 spans 14 residues. CDR3 coding DNA: TGTGCCAGTAGCCCGACTAGCGGAGACAATGAGCAGTTCTTC. Translation gives CASSPTSGDNEQFF.

This chain uses TRBV28 with TRBJ1-1, with 7 bases fitting TRBD1. The ends lost 4 bases at V and 3 bases at J; junction bases unmatched: 8. Germline V gene sequence: CDR1 MDHEN, CDR2 SYDVKM. The CDR3 runs to 15 residues. For the CDR3, the DNA is TGTGCCAGCAGTTCTCCCTACAGGGGCCACACTGAAGCTTTCTTT. Protein product: CASSSPYRGHTEAFF.

The chain is built from TRBV11-2 and TRBJ2-5, with D unresolved. Per the germline V gene, CDR1 is SGHAT and CDR2 is FQNNGV. V was clipped by 4 bases and J by 9 bases, with 15 bases between them. The CDR3 has 13 amino acids. CDR3 nucleotides: TGTGCCAGCAGCTCAGAGCGTACCTTGGCCCAGTACTTC. Its translation is CASSSERTLAQYF.

The rearrangement links TRBV6-1 to TRBJ2-7, with D possibly matching TRBD2 (6 bases). V dropped 5 bases and J dropped 7 bases, with 15 bases sitting between them. CDR3 length: 13 amino acids. Per the germline V gene, CDR1 is MNHNS and CDR2 is SASEGT. The CDR3 nucleotides are TGTGCCAGCAGTCCCGGATGGAGGGAGGAGCAGTACTTC. As protein: CASSPGWREEQYF.

The chain couples TRBV5-6 to TRBJ2-1; TRBD2 aligns across 13 bases. Germline values: CDR1 SGHDT, CDR2 YYEEEE. J was trimmed by 10 bases and V by 4 bases; bases with no gene match: 11. The CDR3 totals 16 residues. The CDR3 sequence is CASSRALAGGPEEQFF. Here the CDR3 DNA reads TGTGCCAGCAGCCGGGCACTAGCGGGAGGGCCGGAGGAGCAGTTCTTC.

This clone was seen more than once but under ten times. The chain carries TRBV6-1 and TRBJ2-7; D remains unclear. Trimming left V 10 bases short and J 5 bases short, with 15 bases between. Germline assignment: CDR1 MNHNS and CDR2 SASEGT. The CDR3 consists of 12 residues. CDR3 nucleotides: TGTGCCACCACTGGTGAGGCAAACGAGCAGTACTTC. Protein product: CATTGEANEQYF.

This chain links TRBV7-9 with TRBJ2-3; 7 bases are a match to TRBD1. V shed 4 bases, J shed 0 bases, and the junction held 10 bases outside the gene matches. The CDR3 is 17 amino acids. From germline, CDR1 is SEHNR and CDR2 FQNEAQ (reference sequence). CDR3 region: CASSSHSRQGSTDTQYF. For the CDR3, the DNA is TGTGCCAGCAGCTCACATTCAAGACAGGGCAGCACAGATACGCAGTATTTT.

The chain carries TRBV9 and TRBJ2-3; D remains ambiguous. V dropped 0 bases and J dropped 3 bases, with 5 bases sitting between them. The CDR3 loop spans 13 amino acids. Germline CDR1 is SGDLS and CDR2 is YYNGEE. CDR3 coding DNA: TGTGCCAGCAGCGTAGTTTCAACAGATACGCAGTATTTT. Protein: CASSVVSTDTQYF.

This rearrangement joins TRBV27 to TRBJ2-2, with TRBD1 matching 9 bases. The germline CDR1 and CDR2 sequences are MNHEY and SMNVEV (reference sequence). CDR3 size: 17 residues. The trim removed 7 bases at V and 0 bases at J, leaving 9 bases unmatched. CDR3 sequence (DNA): TGTGCCAGCACCCAGGACAGGGGTTATTCGAACACCGGGGAGCTGTTTTTT. It encodes CASTQDRGYSNTGELFF.

The chain has TRBV29-1 and TRBJ2-7; 12 positions match TRBD2. Germline V lookup: CDR1 SQVTM, CDR2 ANQGSEA. V gave up 1 base and J gave up 4 bases; unmatched junction bases: 5. The CDR3 is made up of 15 amino acids. The CDR3 DNA reads as TGCAGCGTTGAAGGACTAGCGGGAGAGGGGTACGAGCAGTACTTC. Its protein is CSVEGLAGEGYEQYF.

This chain links TRBV11-2 with TRBJ2-1; D call uncertain. CDR1 and CDR2 from the germline V gene are SGHAT and FQNNGV. This CDR3 is built from 12 residues. With 5 bases removed from V and 7 bases from J, the gap between germline ends came to 9 bases. DNA of the CDR3: TGTGCCAGCAGCCCGAGTTGGAATGAGCAGTTCTTC. Amino acid sequence: CASSPSWNEQFF.

V is TRBV7-2 and J is TRBJ2-3; 8 bases are a match to TRBD2. Trimming removed 5 bases from V and 5 bases from J; junction bases left unmatched: 12. Looked up from germline, CDR1 is SGHTA and CDR2 is FQGNSA. The CDR3 spans 16 residues. CDR3 residues: CASSHTAGDQGDTQYF. CDR3 coding DNA: TGTGCCAGCAGCCACACAGCGGGAGATCAGGGAGATACGCAGTATTTT.

The gene calls are TRBV15 and TRBJ2-5; 8 positions match TRBD2. V was clipped by 0 bases and J by 3 bases; unmatched bases: 3. The CDR3 is 15 residues long. CDR1 and CDR2 from the germline V gene are LNHNV and YYDKDF (reference sequence). Here the CDR3 DNA reads TGTGCCACCAGCAGAGAAAGCGGGAGTAAAGAGACCCAGTACTTC. The encoded protein is CATSRESGSKETQYF.

This rearrangement joins TRBV28 to TRBJ2-2; TRBD1 aligns across 8 bases. In germline, CDR1 is MDHEN, CDR2 SYDVKM. This CDR3 has 16 residues. After removal of 3 bases from V and 5 bases from J, the junction contained 8 bases not matched to a gene. CDR3 loop: CASSFRNRGLTGELFF. CDR3 bases: TGTGCCAGCAGTTTTAGAAACAGGGGGTTAACCGGGGAGCTGTTTTTT.

The rearrangement uses TRBV7-6 and TRBJ2-7; D might be TRBD1 (6 bases). This CDR3 has 19 amino acids. Germline CDR1 and CDR2: SGHVS and FNYEAQ. Trimming took 5 bases from V and 0 from J, leaving 26 bases between them. The CDR3 DNA reads as TGTGCCAGCAGCCCAACTGGCCTCGACCTAGGGGGAAACTCCTACGAGCAGTACTTC. This codes for CASSPTGLDLGGNSYEQYF.

The chain combines TRBV4-1 with TRBJ1-2; D gene unclear. The germline V and J ends were trimmed by 2 bases and 0 bases, with 10 bases remaining between them. The length of the CDR3 is 15 residues. The germline V gene encodes CDR1 MGHRA and CDR2 YSYEKL. The CDR3 loop reads CASSQSLAPNYGYTF. In DNA form, the CDR3 reads TGCGCCAGCAGCCAATCCCTAGCTCCTAACTATGGCTACACCTTC.

This chain connects TRBV6-5 to TRBJ2-5; D might be TRBD2 (6 bases). CDR3 length: 13 amino acids. V lost 5 bases to trimming and J lost 2 bases, with 9 bases between them. Germline V lookup: CDR1 MNHEY, CDR2 SVGAGI. Written as DNA, the CDR3 is TGTGCCAGCAGTCCGGGACTGCAAGAGACCCAGTACTTC. Translating gives CASSPGLQETQYF.

This rearrangement joins TRBV5-6 to TRBJ2-1; 10 nucleotides agree with TRBD1. Germline lookup yields CDR1 SGHDT and CDR2 YYEEEE. With V trimmed by 4 bases and J by 6 bases, 13 bases remained unmatched. The CDR3 is made up of 17 amino acids. CDR3 amino acids: CASSLRVGDRGFNEQFF. CDR3 nucleotide sequence: TGTGCCAGCAGCCTTCGTGTAGGGGACAGGGGATTCAATGAGCAGTTCTTC.

The chain has TRBV11-2 and TRBJ2-1; TRBD2 agrees at 9 bases. Losses at the gene ends were 4 bases for V and 7 bases for J; bases not matched to a gene: 8. The CDR3 consists of 15 residues. CDR1 and CDR2 (germline): SGHAT, FQNNGV. The DNA for the CDR3 is TGTGCCAGCAGCTCCGGACTAGCGAGGCCGAATGAGCAGTTCTTC. It codes for CASSSGLARPNEQFF.

This rearrangement joins TRBV18 to TRBJ2-7; 11 bases map to TRBD2. Losses at the gene ends were 3 bases for V and 1 base for J; bases not matched to a gene: 5. CDR3 length equals 16 residues. Germline V gives CDR1 KGHSH, CDR2 LQKENI. DNA for the CDR3: TGTGCCAGCTCACCGCTCCGGACTAGCGGGTCCTACGAGCAGTACTTC. Amino acid sequence: CASSPLRTSGSYEQYF.